These T cell receptor beta chains were read from a single sample in a study of blood T cells in healthy people across ages. TCRdb passed the 5' RACE reads through MiXCR, listing each CDR3 protein once. The table records more than 500,000 distinct CDR3 sequences, around a quarter of them present only once. These data were likewise used in another study, on T cells of mothers and their children.

Sequencing used blood. The source is a boy aged 2 to 10 in good health. Each CDR3 is given with its conserved first and last residue. D genes are given only for firm matches.

d_gene: -
v_gene: TRBV12-3/TRBV12-4
CDR3aa: CASSQPGAGEQYF

d_gene: -
v_gene: TRBV20-1
CDR3aa: CSAREDGNTEAFF

d_gene: -
v_gene: TRBV6-5
CDR3aa: CASRDGKSSYNEQFF

d_gene: -
v_gene: TRBV7-6
CDR3aa: CASSPNRVGNTIYF

d_gene: -
v_gene: TRBV5-4
CDR3aa: CASSLGVGVRTEAFF

d_gene: TRBD2
v_gene: TRBV2
CDR3aa: CASSAGTSGGQETQYF

d_gene: TRBD1
v_gene: TRBV6-5
CDR3aa: CASSFGTGDNYGYTF

d_gene: TRBD2
v_gene: TRBV12-3/TRBV12-4
CDR3aa: CASSTLPLAPLRNEQFF

d_gene: -
v_gene: TRBV20-1
CDR3aa: CSAWGTLGTYMNTEAFF

d_gene: -
v_gene: TRBV4-2
CDR3aa: CASSQPKSPDYQETQYF

d_gene: -
v_gene: TRBV29-1
CDR3aa: CSVVKDYEQYF

d_gene: -
v_gene: TRBV12-3/TRBV12-4
CDR3aa: CASSNLGMQYF

d_gene: -
v_gene: TRBV18
CDR3aa: CASSPSRQHSGNTIYF

d_gene: -
v_gene: TRBV12-3/TRBV12-4
CDR3aa: CASSRTTAATNEKLFF

d_gene: TRBD1
v_gene: TRBV3-1
CDR3aa: CASSQDGDSEQFF

d_gene: TRBD2
v_gene: TRBV6-5
CDR3aa: CASSTLSGASTDTQYF

d_gene: TRBD1
v_gene: TRBV30
CDR3aa: CAWDPDRGGYEQYF

d_gene: -
v_gene: TRBV11-3
CDR3aa: CASSLGPGDTQYF

d_gene: -
v_gene: TRBV20-1
CDR3aa: CSANLLASTDTQYF

d_gene: -
v_gene: TRBV5-1
CDR3aa: CASSLNGHSTNEQFF

d_gene: TRBD1
v_gene: TRBV9
CDR3aa: CASSLTGGDEKLFF

d_gene: TRBD1
v_gene: TRBV10-3
CDR3aa: CAISESGTGNEKLFF

d_gene: TRBD2
v_gene: TRBV5-1
CDR3aa: CASSFPGLAGGHNEQFF

d_gene: TRBD1
v_gene: TRBV7-9
CDR3aa: CASSLRGGASYEQYF

d_gene: -
v_gene: TRBV20-1
CDR3aa: CSARDLADSDAGYEQYF

d_gene: TRBD2
v_gene: TRBV7-8
CDR3aa: CASSLAGLRSIHEQYF

d_gene: -
v_gene: TRBV29-1
CDR3aa: CSTTGDGEETQYF

d_gene: TRBD1
v_gene: TRBV29-1
CDR3aa: CSVLTGSYEQYF

d_gene: -
v_gene: TRBV2
CDR3aa: CASTSDGGGTDTQYF

d_gene: -
v_gene: TRBV4-3
CDR3aa: CASSQDVGHRGTEAFF

d_gene: -
v_gene: TRBV28
CDR3aa: CASSFRTDLQETQYF

d_gene: -
v_gene: TRBV9
CDR3aa: CASSVDGLDSAAQFF

d_gene: TRBD1
v_gene: TRBV28
CDR3aa: CASETGGAWSTGQYF

d_gene: -
v_gene: TRBV7-3
CDR3aa: CASSLMYRDTAYEQYF

d_gene: TRBD1
v_gene: TRBV10-3
CDR3aa: CAISGTGAGTTEAFF